A selection of T cell receptor beta chains follows, all from one sample in a study of vaccination effects on CD4 cells after COVID-19. Their cognate antigens are unknown. Method: immunoSEQ multiplex PCR; TCRdb's copy keeps in-frame clones and lacks some. The sample carries over 20,000 clones, about three quarters recorded once. The material was CD4+ T cells from PBMCs cultured with HCoV-229E spike peptides, obtained before COVID-19 vaccination. The source of these receptors is a human donor who received a COVID-19 vaccine. Both conserved end residues are part of each CDR3. D genes are given only for firm matches. Only some rows state a clone size, as once, few, many or a class for expanded clones.

v_call	d_call	clone_size	j_call	cdr3_aa	cdr3_nt
TRBV5-1	TRBD2	-	TRBJ2-1	CASSLTPKTLAAYNEQFF	TGCGCCAGCAGCTTGACACCAAAAACACTAGCGGCTTACAATGAGCAGTTCTTC
TRBV18	TRBD1	-	TRBJ2-1	CASSPHEDRGLMYNEQFF	TGTGCCAGCTCACCCCATGAGGACAGGGGACTTATGTACAATGAGCAGTTCTTC
TRBV18	TRBD2	-	TRBJ2-3	CASSPLKRGGDTQYF	TGTGCCAGCTCACCACTCAAGCGGGGAGGGGATACGCAGTATTTT
TRBV6-2/TRBV6-3	TRBD2	few	TRBJ2-7	CASSRNGASGDYEQYF	TGTGCCAGCAGTAGGAACGGGGCTAGCGGAGACTACGAGCAGTACTTC
TRBV5-1	-	-	TRBJ2-2	CASNNGDSGTGELFF	TGCGCCAGCAACAACGGCGATTCGGGGACCGGGGAGCTGTTTTTT
TRBV2	TRBD1	few	TRBJ1-5	CASSENLGQGSNQPQHF	TGTGCCAGCAGTGAAAATCTGGGACAGGGAAGCAATCAGCCCCAGCATTTT
TRBV27	-	-	TRBJ1-5	CASSLSLAGGRGKNQPQHF	TGTGCCAGCAGTTTATCTCTCGCCGGTGGCAGGGGTAAAAATCAGCCCCAGCATTTT
TRBV6-1	TRBD2	-	TRBJ2-3	CASSEGEGNTQYF	TGTGCCAGCAGTGAAGGGGAGGGGAATACGCAGTATTTT
TRBV11-2	TRBD2	-	TRBJ2-7	CASSLVRGVPSFSEQYF	TGTGCCAGCAGCTTAGTCCGGGGGGTCCCATCTTTTTCCGAGCAGTACTTC
TRBV5-1	-	-	TRBJ1-1	CASSPGTGNTEAFF	TGCGCCAGCAGCCCCGGGACGGGGAACACTGAAGCTTTCTTT
TRBV6-6	-	-	TRBJ1-2	CASSRDNYGYTF	TGTGCCAGCAGCCGAGATAACTATGGCTACACCTTC
TRBV9	TRBD1	-	TRBJ2-5	CASSVGTGLETQYF	TGTGCCAGCAGCGTCGGGACAGGCCTAGAGACCCAGTACTTC
TRBV5-4	TRBD2	-	TRBJ2-7	CASSTSGGTYEQYF	TGTGCCAGCAGCACTAGCGGAGGCACTTACGAGCAGTACTTC
TRBV24-1	TRBD2	-	TRBJ2-7	CATSDPNSGTRGLEQYF	TGTGCCACCAGTGATCCGAATTCCGGGACTAGGGGCCTCGAGCAGTACTTC
TRBV2	-	few	TRBJ1-2	CAEQNIGGYTF	TGTGCCGAACAGAATATCGGTGGCTACACCTTC
TRBV23-1	TRBD1	-	TRBJ2-1	CASSQKGQADNEQFF	TGCGCCAGCAGTCAAAAGGGACAGGCCGACAATGAGCAGTTCTTC
TRBV7-9	TRBD2	-	TRBJ2-1	CASSFRTSGDNEQFF	TGTGCCAGCAGCTTCCGGACTAGCGGGGACAATGAGCAGTTCTTC
TRBV7-9	-	-	TRBJ1-1	CASSKGGMNTEAFF	TGTGCCAGCAGCAAAGGGGGAATGAACACTGAAGCTTTCTTT
TRBV5-1	TRBD1	-	TRBJ1-2	CASSLVGQGWGYTF	TGCGCCAGCAGCTTGGTGGGACAGGGCTGGGGCTACACCTTC
TRBV10-3	-	-	TRBJ1-2	CAISASGEGYTF	TGTGCCATCAGTGCATCAGGGGAAGGCTACACCTTC
TRBV10-1	-	-	TRBJ2-2	CASSQRTGFSAGELFF	TGCGCCAGCAGCCAAAGAACAGGGTTTTCCGCCGGGGAGCTGTTTTTT
TRBV10-2	-	-	TRBJ2-5	CASSESNREETQYF	TGCGCCAGCAGTGAGTCCAACAGGGAAGAGACCCAGTACTTC
TRBV5-6	TRBD2	-	TRBJ2-1	CASSLLGLADNEQFF	TGTGCCAGCAGTCTTTTGGGACTAGCGGACAATGAGCAGTTCTTC
TRBV15	-	-	TRBJ1-4	CATSRDKGNNEKLFF	TGTGCCACCAGCAGAGATAAGGGGAATAATGAAAAACTGTTTTTT
TRBV6-5	TRBD1	-	TRBJ1-5	CAIHSGQGNQPQHF	TGTGCCATCCACTCGGGACAGGGCAATCAGCCCCAGCATTTT
TRBV12-3/TRBV12-4	-	-	TRBJ2-2	CASRGTGELFF	TGTGCCAGCAGGGGAACCGGGGAGCTGTTTTTT
TRBV10-1	TRBD1	few	TRBJ1-1	CASTGGRDTEAFF	TGCGCCAGCACAGGGGGCAGGGACACTGAAGCTTTCTTT
TRBV10-3	-	-	TRBJ2-1	CAIQGLEYNEQFF	TGTGCCATCCAGGGGCTGGAGTACAATGAGCAGTTCTTC
TRBV18	-	-	TRBJ1-5	CASSPSGEDQPQHF	TGTGCCAGCTCACCATCAGGGGAGGATCAGCCCCAGCATTTT
TRBV10-3	TRBD1	-	TRBJ1-4	CAISSRQGEGEKLFF	TGTGCCATCAGCTCGAGACAGGGGGAAGGGGAAAAACTGTTTTTT
TRBV7-9	-	-	TRBJ2-2	CASSMRANTGELFF	TGTGCCAGCAGCATGCGGGCAAACACCGGGGAGCTGTTTTTT
TRBV6-1	-	-	TRBJ2-6	CASSEVGNSGANVLTF	TGTGCCAGCAGTGAAGTCGGGAACTCTGGGGCCAACGTCCTGACTTTC
TRBV7-2	-	-	TRBJ2-4	CASSLSLAKNIQYF	TGTGCCAGCAGCCTATCATTAGCCAAAAACATTCAGTACTTC
TRBV7-9	-	-	TRBJ2-2	CASSLDLYTGELFF	TGTGCCAGCAGCTTAGATCTTTACACCGGGGAGCTGTTTTTT
TRBV5-1	TRBD1	-	TRBJ1-3	CASSPSDRSSGNTIYF	TGCGCCAGCAGCCCGTCGGACAGGAGCTCTGGAAACACCATATATTTT
TRBV6-1	TRBD1	once	TRBJ1-6	CASSESGGWDSPLHF	TGTGCCAGCAGTGAATCAGGGGGGTGGGACTCACCCCTCCACTTT
TRBV5-8	-	-	TRBJ2-2	CASSLAPRGTGELFF	TGTGCCAGCAGCTTGGCTCCCAGAGGCACCGGGGAGCTGTTTTTT
TRBV29-1	TRBD1	-	TRBJ1-2	CSVEEAGTGRVRGYTF	TGCAGCGTTGAAGAGGCTGGGACAGGGCGGGTACGGGGCTACACCTTC
TRBV3-1/TRBV3-2	-	few	TRBJ1-2	CASSQEAGYGYTF	TGTGCCAGCAGCCAAGAGGCGGGGTATGGCTACACCTTC
TRBV30	TRBD1	-	TRBJ2-7	CAWSEKGTGGHEQYF	TGTGCCTGGAGCGAAAAGGGGACAGGGGGGCACGAGCAGTACTTC
TRBV10-1	TRBD2	-	TRBJ2-3	CASSESSHSGSTDTQYF	TGCGCCAGCAGTGAGTCGAGCCATAGCGGGAGCACAGATACGCAGTATTTT
TRBV6-6	-	few	TRBJ2-1	CASGQGSTYNEQFF	TGTGCCAGCGGTCAGGGTAGCACCTACAATGAGCAGTTCTTC
TRBV18	-	-	TRBJ2-1	CASSPASDTPGFF	TGTGCCAGCTCACCGGCCTCAGACACCCCGGGGTTCTTC